Below are 21 T cell receptor beta chains sequenced from a single sample in a study of shared clonotypes between healthy human individuals. Sequenced by immunoSEQ multiplex PCR; TCRdb stores in-frame clones only, minus some. The sample includes roughly 2.2 million clones, 92% of them seen just once. Material: naive CD4+ T cells from PBMCs. Specified subset: CD45RA+ positively selected. The receptors shown here come from a man between 18 and 35 years old in good health. Some clones in this sample may be carry-over from other donors' samples.

The table lists this clone with a count of one. CDR3 DNA: TGCGCCAGCAGCCATAAAGACCAGACAGGGGGCGGCAAACCCCTCCACTTT. Amino acid sequence: CASSHKDQTGGGKPLHF. The chain is built from TRBV4-1 and TRBJ1-6; 10 nucleotides line up with TRBD1. Trimming took 3 bases from V and 12 from J; bases not matched to a gene: 14. The CDR3 runs 17 residues. CDR1 MGHRA and CDR2 YSYEKL come from the germline V gene.

With regard to this clone: The same CDR3 also results from other DNA sequences found in this sample. This CDR3 is CASSPGTAQETQYF. Written as DNA, the CDR3 is TGCGCCAGCAGCCCTGGGACCGCGCAAGAGACCCAGTACTTC. The chain couples TRBV5-1 to TRBJ2-5, with D perhaps given as TRBD1 or TRBD2 (5 bases each). Per germline, CDR1 SGHRS and CDR2 YFSETQ. The CDR3 sequence is 14 residues long. Trimming left V 4 bases short and J 2 bases short, with 12 bases between.

V gene TRBV11-3 combines with J gene TRBJ2-1; the match to TRBD2 covers 7 bases. V was pared by 5 bases and J by 3 bases, with 7 bases of the junction left unmatched. CDR3 length equals 15 residues. Germline values: CDR1 SGHNT, CDR2 YENEEA. CDR3: CASSVSSGHYNEQFF. The CDR3 DNA follows: TGTGCCAGCAGCGTGTCTAGCGGACACTACAATGAGCAGTTCTTC.

This chain connects TRBV4-1 to TRBJ1-1; TRBD1 aligns across 9 bases. This CDR3 spans 16 amino acids. Germline assignment: CDR1 MGHRA and CDR2 YSYEKL. The V gene end was trimmed by 1 base and the J gene end by 5 bases; junction bases not matched to a gene: 8. CDR3 sequence reads: CASSQAGTGIRTEAFF. In DNA, the CDR3 is TGCGCCAGCAGCCAAGCCGGGACAGGGATACGGACTGAAGCTTTCTTT.

Comment on this clone: The junction shows a germline mismatch at one end, possibly a read error. This chain links TRBV15 with TRBJ2-4; D gene uncertain. The CDR3 extends over 12 amino acids. Per the germline V gene, CDR1 is LNHNV and CDR2 is YYDKDF (reference sequence). CDR3: CATSRDRRGVDF. DNA of the CDR3: TGTGCCACCAGCAGAGATCGGCGTGGGGTAGACTTC.

This chain connects TRBV5-1 to TRBJ2-1; a possible D gene is TRBD2 (6 bases). The V end lost 9 bases, the J end lost 5 bases, and 15 bases lay between the germline ends. The CDR3 totals 13 residues. Germline CDR1 SGHRS, CDR2 YFSETQ. CDR3 DNA sequence: TGCGCCACCTCCCGGAGGGGAAACAATGAGCAGTTCTTC. As protein: CATSRRGNNEQFF.

CDR3 loop: CASSLVAGDFSNQPQHF. The CDR3 DNA reads TGTGCCAGCAGCTTAGTCGCAGGGGACTTTAGCAATCAGCCCCAGCATTTT. This chain links TRBV7-9 with TRBJ1-5, with D perhaps matching TRBD1 (6 bases). This CDR3 is 17 amino acids long. The V gene's germline CDR1 is SEHNR and CDR2 FQNEAQ (reference sequence). Trimming pared 1 base from V and 0 bases from J, leaving 13 bases between.

The V call is TRBV11-3, the J call TRBJ2-1; D might be TRBD2 (6 bases). The CDR3 is 17 amino acids. Trimming left V 5 bases short and J 2 bases short, with 19 bases between. Germline assignment: CDR1 SGHNT and CDR2 YENEEA. CDR3 region: CASSLRLEPRAYNEQFF. CDR3 in DNA: TGTGCCAGCAGCCTCCGACTAGAACCGCGCGCCTACAATGAGCAGTTCTTC. The full variable domain, completed using reference TRBV11-3 and TRBJ2-1, is EAGVVQSPRYKIIEKKQPVAFWCNPISGHNTLYWYLQNLGQGPELLIRYENEEAVDDSQLPKDRFSAERLKGVDSTLKIQPAELGDSAVYLCASSLRLEPRAYNEQFFGPGTRLTVL.

This rearrangement joins TRBV4-1 to TRBJ2-3, with a tentative D call TRBD1 (5 bases). The CDR3 covers 17 residues. V lost 4 bases, J lost 2 bases, and 19 bases lay in between. Germline values: CDR1 MGHRA, CDR2 YSYEKL. The CDR3 reads CASSRGLADRSTDTQYF. CDR3 sequence (DNA): TGCGCCAGCAGCCGGGGCTTGGCAGACAGATCCACAGATACGCAGTATTTT.

The rearrangement uses TRBV5-1 and TRBJ2-3; TRBD1 matches 9 bases. The V gene's germline CDR1 is SGHRS and CDR2 YFSETQ. The CDR3 length is 16 residues. With 4 bases clipped from V and 2 bases from J, the junction kept 8 bases outside the gene matches. The CDR3 sequence is CASSIGTGSDTDTQYF. The CDR3 DNA is TGCGCCAGCAGCATCGGGACAGGGTCGGACACAGATACGCAGTATTTT.

Of note for this clone: This sample includes further DNA sequences coding for the same CDR3. The V gene is TRBV11-3, the J gene TRBJ2-3; tentative D call: TRBD2 (5 bases). The germline V gene encodes CDR1 SGHNT and CDR2 YENEEA. There are 13 residues in the CDR3. The germline V and J ends were trimmed by 3 bases and 5 bases, with 9 bases remaining between them. This CDR3 reads CASSLLAGDTQYF. The CDR3 nucleotides read TGTGCCAGCAGCTTGCTAGCAGGAGATACGCAGTATTTT.

V usage is TRBV28 and J usage is TRBJ1-1; D might be TRBD1 (5 bases). Germline CDR1 reads MDHEN; CDR2 reads SYDVKM. The CDR3 runs to 16 residues. Trimming shortened V by 2 bases and J by 1 base, and 14 bases separated the two germline ends. CDR3 amino acids: CASSLAPGRKNTEAFF. Written as DNA, the CDR3 is TGTGCCAGCAGTTTAGCCCCGGGACGTAAGAACACTGAAGCTTTCTTT.

The rearrangement uses TRBV10-3 and TRBJ2-3; 12 positions agree with TRBD2. The CDR3 has 18 amino acids. CDR1 ENHRY and CDR2 SYGVKD come from the germline V gene. J gave up 3 bases and V 3 bases, and 10 bases lay outside the gene matches. CDR3 nucleotides: TGTGCCATCAGTGATCAGAGGCCGACTAGCGGGAGAACAGATACGCAGTATTTT. As protein: CAISDQRPTSGRTDTQYF.

The rearrangement links TRBV27 to TRBJ1-2, with TRBD1 identical over 7 bases. Trimming took 5 bases from V and 1 from J; bases not matched to a gene: 4. Germline V gene lookup returns CDR1 MNHEY and CDR2 SMNVEV (reference sequence). The CDR3 length is 14 residues. CDR3 nucleotide sequence: TGTGCCAGCAGTGCGACAGGGTATAACTATGGCTACACCTTC. It encodes CASSATGYNYGYTF.

V gene TRBV7-6 combines with J gene TRBJ2-1, with 10 bases aligning to TRBD2. Germline assignment: CDR1 SGHVS and CDR2 FNYEAQ. V was clipped by 4 bases and J by 3 bases; unmatched bases: 3. The CDR3 covers 15 residues. CDR3: CASSSSGRDYNEQFF. CDR3 sequence (DNA): TGTGCCAGCAGCTCAAGCGGGAGGGACTACAATGAGCAGTTCTTC.

The chain carries TRBV7-9 and TRBJ2-1, with 8 bases aligning to TRBD2. CDR3 length equals 17 residues. The V segment lost 0 bases and the J segment 8 bases; nucleotides outside the gene matches: 12. Germline V lookup: CDR1 SEHNR, CDR2 FQNEAQ (reference sequence). The CDR3 coding sequence is TGTGCCAGCAGCTTAGCCTTGGCGGGACTAGTTCGCGATGAGCAGTTCTTC. It yields the protein CASSLALAGLVRDEQFF.

The J gene is TRBJ1-1, the V gene TRBV11-2, with D tentatively TRBD1 (5 bases). Trimming left V 1 base short and J 9 bases short, with 12 bases between. Germline lookup yields CDR1 SGHAT and CDR2 FQNNGV. The CDR3 is 13 residues long. The CDR3 region is CASSLVGRGQAFF. CDR3 coding DNA: TGTGCCAGCAGCTTAGTGGGTAGGGGCCAAGCTTTCTTT.

For this clone: This sample includes further DNA sequences coding for the same CDR3. The rearrangement joins TRBV29-1 to TRBJ2-7; a possible D gene is TRBD1 (6 bases). This CDR3 is 12 amino acids long. V shed 6 bases and J shed 4 bases, with 13 bases lying between them. The germline V gene has CDR1 SQVTM and CDR2 ANQGSEA. The CDR3 loop reads CSVSTGSYEQYF. Here the CDR3 DNA reads TGCAGCGTCTCGACAGGATCTTACGAGCAGTACTTC.

The rearrangement uses TRBV29-1 and TRBJ2-7; 9 bases fit TRBD2. CDR3 length: 14 residues. Germline V gene sequence: CDR1 SQVTM, CDR2 ANQGSEA. V dropped 6 bases and J dropped 4; count of bases not matched to a gene: 10. The CDR3 protein is CSVATGTSKYEQYF. CDR3 bases: TGCAGCGTCGCAACCGGGACTAGCAAGTACGAGCAGTACTTC.

J is TRBJ2-7 and V is TRBV18, with TRBD2 identical over 7 bases. Germline-derived CDR1 and CDR2 are KGHSH and LQKENI. V was pared by 0 bases and J by 9 bases, with 8 bases of the junction left unmatched. CDR3 length: 14 amino acids. This CDR3 is CASSPPIQSGGQYF. The CDR3 coding sequence is TGTGCCAGCTCACCACCGATTCAGTCGGGGGGGCAGTACTTC.

J is TRBJ2-2 and V is TRBV9; D gene unclear. Trimming removed 3 bases from V and 6 bases from J, with 9 bases in between. The CDR3 spans 13 residues. In germline, CDR1 is SGDLS, CDR2 YYNGEE. The CDR3 nucleotides read TGTGCCAGCAGCGCCCAAGGTGCCGGGGAGCTGTTTTTT. Its protein product is CASSAQGAGELFF.